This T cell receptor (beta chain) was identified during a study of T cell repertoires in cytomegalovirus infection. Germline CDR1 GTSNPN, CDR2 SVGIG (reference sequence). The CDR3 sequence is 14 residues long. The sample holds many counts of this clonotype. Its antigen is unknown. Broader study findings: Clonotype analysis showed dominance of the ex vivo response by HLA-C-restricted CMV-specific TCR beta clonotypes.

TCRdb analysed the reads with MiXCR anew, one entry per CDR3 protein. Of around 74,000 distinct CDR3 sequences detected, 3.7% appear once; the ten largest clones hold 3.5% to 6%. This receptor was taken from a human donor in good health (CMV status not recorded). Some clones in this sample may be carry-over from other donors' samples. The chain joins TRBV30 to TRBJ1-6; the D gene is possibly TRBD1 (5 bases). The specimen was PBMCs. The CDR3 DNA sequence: TGTGCAACCGATCCGGGACTGCCGAATTCACCCCTCCACTTT. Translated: CATDPGLPNSPLHF.